The present T cell receptor (beta chain) was sequenced within a study of T cells in Graves' hyperthyroidism and ophthalmopathy. Amplified TCR beta CDR3 regions derived from RNA transcripts. HTBI primers were used for first-round RT-PCR of the TCR CDR3. TCRdb fed the multiplex PCR reads into MiXCR, producing one record per CDR3 protein. The sample holds 500,000 to 650,000 distinct CDR3 sequences, 40% to 50% seen once. Germline assignment: CDR1 MNHEY and CDR2 SMNVEV (reference sequence). CDR3 length: 14 amino acids. V gave up 8 bases and J gave up 5 bases, with 18 bases separating them. This clonotype was detected only a few times.

The sequence was collected from an adult woman with Graves' disease, either hyperthyroidism or ophthalmopathy (not recorded which). What was sequenced was peripheral blood or thyroid tissue (not recorded which). This chain links TRBV27 with TRBJ1-1; a possible D gene is TRBD1 (5 bases). The CDR3, as DNA: TGTGCCAGCGCTAATGGGGGGTCAGGGACTGAAGCTTTCTTT. It codes for CASANGGSGTEAFF.